The TCR beta chain under discussion was sequenced for a study of control samples from healthy donors and cancer patients (dated by TCRdb to the early 2020s). The library relied on the immunoSEQ multiplex PCR assay. The clones in this table, taken by TCRdb from immuneACCESS, are in-frame only. Not every clone is retained; where verified, under half of the shortfall comes from an unresolved V gene, and the cause of the rest is unknown. The sample table shows about 150,000 clones, and over 90% are seen once. Together, the top ten hold around 2.5% of the sample. Looking up the germline V gene yields CDR1 SGDLS and CDR2 YYNGEE. Spanning cysteine to phenylalanine, the CDR3 consists of 16 amino acids. The retained sequence is limited to the CDR3, 48 bases, with the frame set at the first base. V lost 5 bases and J lost 5 bases, and the count of bases not matched to a germline gene is 13. Details on this clone: The antigen it recognizes is unknown. No quality values exist for individual bases; no much larger clone is one base distant.

This sequence originates from a man between 50 and 59 years old in good health. The sequence joins TRBV9 to TRBJ2-7; TRBD2 matches 10 bases in the middle. The specimen was blood. The DNA sequence follows: TGTGCCAGCAGTGCAAGATGGGGGCTAGCGGGAGACGAGCAGTACTTC. The translation is CASSARWGLAGDEQYF.